The clone carrying this T cell receptor beta chain has at least ten counts. The antigen is not known. The template used for profiling TCR beta VDJ and CDR3 was genomic DNA. TCRdb passed the reads through MiXCR, listing each CDR3 protein once. The profile shows around 230,000 distinct CDR3 sequences, over 60% of them singletons. The germline V and J ends were trimmed by 4 bases and 0 bases, with 1 base remaining between them. Germline CDR1 and CDR2: LNHDA and SQIVND (reference sequence). This CDR3 has 11 amino acids. The data originate from a study of CD8+CD57+ T cells in acquired aplastic anemia. Overall study: Sorted CD4+ and CD8+ cells gave a mean 3.2 ug DNA, range roughly 0.18 to 30 ug. CD4+ reads averaged roughly 9.9 million in healthy donors.

Notes on the study in general: Around 29 CD8+ CDR3 sequences were shared between patients and controls.

The gene calls are TRBV19 and TRBJ2-7; no definite D call. The sequenced sample was sorted CD4+, CD8+, or CD8+CD57+ T cells (not recorded which) from PBMCs. The origin of this receptor is a human donor in good health. CDR3 in amino acids: CASSNSYEQYF. The CDR3 coding sequence is TGTGCCAGTAGTAACTCCTACGAGCAGTACTTC. The full variable domain, with the rest looked up from reference TRBV19 and TRBJ2-7, is DGGITQSPKYLFRKEGQNVTLSCEQNLNHDAMYWYRQDPGQGLRLIYYSQIVNDFQKGDIAEGYSVSREKKESFPLTVTSAQKNPTAFYLCASSNSYEQYFGPGTRLTVT.